The 9 T cell receptor beta chains below were found in one sample sequenced in a study of CD8 T cells in ankylosing spondylitis. Each CDR3 protein is one row after TCRdb ran MiXCR on the 5' RACE reads. The repertoire has about 260,000 distinct CDR3 sequences, 20% to 30% of them found once; the top ten carry 0.5% to 0.65%. The sequenced sample consisted of blood, either unsorted or a sorted T cell fraction (not recorded which). The source of these receptors is a male donor with ankylosing spondylitis or in good health (not recorded which).

This clonotype was counted between two and nine times. J is TRBJ2-2 and V is TRBV7-2; D is possibly TRBD1 (6 bases). CDR1 is SGHTA, CDR2 FQGNSA, per germline. The length of the CDR3 is 14 residues. V gave up 5 bases and J gave up 4 bases, with 11 bases separating them. The CDR3 sequence is CASSPDRGTGELFF. Here the CDR3 DNA reads TGTGCCAGCAGCCCGGACAGAGGCACCGGGGAGCTGTTTTTT.

The chain uses TRBV27 and TRBJ2-5, with TRBD2 identical over 9 bases. Germline CDR1 reads MNHEY; CDR2 reads SMNVEV (reference sequence). The CDR3 contains 15 residues. J gave up 5 bases and V 7 bases, and 11 bases lay outside the gene matches. CDR3 sequence reads: CASNRIAGAWETQYF. Here the CDR3 DNA reads TGTGCCAGCAATCGCATAGCGGGGGCTTGGGAGACCCAGTACTTC.

This clonotype was recorded a few times. The J gene is TRBJ2-7, the V gene TRBV11-2; possibly TRBD1 for D (5 bases). The germline V and J ends were trimmed by 5 bases and 3 bases, with 14 bases remaining between them. Germline V gene lookup returns CDR1 SGHAT and CDR2 FQNNGV. The CDR3 covers 14 residues. The CDR3 sequence: CASSTLARVYEQYF. The CDR3 coding sequence is TGTGCCAGCAGCACCCTGGCCAGGGTCTACGAGCAGTACTTC.

This clonotype was seen just once. The V call is TRBV24-1, the J call TRBJ1-1, with 7 bases aligning to TRBD1. This CDR3 contains 12 residues. CDR1 and CDR2 from the germline V gene are KGHDR and SFDVKD. Trimming took 7 bases from V and 8 from J; bases not matched to a gene: 6. The CDR3 region is CATSNRGGEAFF. Written as DNA, the CDR3 is TGTGCCACCAGCAACAGGGGCGGAGAAGCTTTCTTT.

The chain combines TRBV29-1 with TRBJ1-1; 7 bases match TRBD1. Germline V lookup: CDR1 SQVTM, CDR2 ANQGSEA. The CDR3 loop spans 14 amino acids. J was trimmed by 1 base and V by 7 bases; bases with no gene match: 9. DNA for the CDR3: TGCAGCGGTCAGGGGGGACGGGAGAACACTGAAGCTTTCTTT. Its translation is CSGQGGRENTEAFF.

This clonotype came up many times. The chain uses TRBV20-1 and TRBJ2-7; D may correspond to TRBD1 or TRBD2 (6 bases each). The germline V gene has CDR1 DFQATT and CDR2 SNEGSKA (reference sequence). The CDR3 contains 15 residues. V was cut by 3 bases and J by 5 bases, with 20 bases left in between. The CDR3 bases are TGCAGTGCTAGTTCGGGGGCTCGTGGTATCGACGAGCAGTACTTC. Translating it yields CSASSGARGIDEQYF.

The chain links TRBV3-1 to TRBJ2-3; possible D gene TRBD2, 5 bases. The V gene's germline CDR1 is LGHDT and CDR2 YNNKEL (reference sequence). This CDR3 has 16 residues. V dropped 1 base and J dropped 1 base, with 12 bases sitting between them. The CDR3 loop is CASSQGIDYRTDTQYF. The CDR3 nucleotides read TGTGCCAGCAGCCAAGGGATCGACTACCGCACAGATACGCAGTATTTT.

The chain links TRBV20-1 to TRBJ2-1; D ambiguous. Germline V gene lookup returns CDR1 DFQATT and CDR2 SNEGSKA (reference sequence). The CDR3 spans 10 residues. The ends were cut back, 3 bases at V and 9 bases at J, with 6 bases in the middle. CDR3 DNA sequence: TGCAGTGCTAGTCGAGTTGAGCAGTTCTTC. Encoded protein: CSASRVEQFF.

This clonotype was recorded many times. DNA of the CDR3: TGTGCCAGCAGCCTCTCTGGTAAGGGGACTGAAGCTTTCTTT. This translates into CASSLSGKGTEAFF. This rearrangement joins TRBV3-1 to TRBJ1-1, with D perhaps matching TRBD1 (5 bases). The CDR3 is made up of 14 amino acids. Germline CDR1 LGHDT, CDR2 YNNKEL (reference sequence). V dropped 4 bases and J dropped 5 bases, with 14 bases sitting between them. Supplemented by reference TRBV3-1 and TRBJ1-1, the full variable domain reads DTAVSQTPKYLVTQMGNDKSIKCEQNLGHDTMYWYKQDSKKFLKIMFSYNNKELIINETVPNRFSPKSPDKAHLNLHINSLELGDSAVYFCASSLSGKGTEAFFGQGTRLTVV.